This TCR beta chain was documented in a study of blood T cells in healthy people across ages. The germline V gene has CDR1 SEHNR and CDR2 FQNEAQ (reference sequence). Trimming left V 1 base short and J 7 bases short, with 14 bases between. CDR3 length: 15 residues. It was with a sample-barcoded 5' primer and a J-beta primer mix that a second PCR of about 6 to 12 cycles was run. Using its own MiXCR run on the 5' RACE reads, TCRdb lists one record per CDR3 protein. Among approximately 800,000 distinct CDR3 sequences listed, roughly 53% were seen once. The sequence derives from a man at least 80 years old in good health. Material: blood. The chain has TRBV7-9 and TRBJ2-1; D ambiguous. The CDR3 DNA reads as TGTGCCAGCAGCTTAGTTGCCTCCTCTAGTAATGAGCAGTTCTTC. Translating it yields CASSLVASSSNEQFF.